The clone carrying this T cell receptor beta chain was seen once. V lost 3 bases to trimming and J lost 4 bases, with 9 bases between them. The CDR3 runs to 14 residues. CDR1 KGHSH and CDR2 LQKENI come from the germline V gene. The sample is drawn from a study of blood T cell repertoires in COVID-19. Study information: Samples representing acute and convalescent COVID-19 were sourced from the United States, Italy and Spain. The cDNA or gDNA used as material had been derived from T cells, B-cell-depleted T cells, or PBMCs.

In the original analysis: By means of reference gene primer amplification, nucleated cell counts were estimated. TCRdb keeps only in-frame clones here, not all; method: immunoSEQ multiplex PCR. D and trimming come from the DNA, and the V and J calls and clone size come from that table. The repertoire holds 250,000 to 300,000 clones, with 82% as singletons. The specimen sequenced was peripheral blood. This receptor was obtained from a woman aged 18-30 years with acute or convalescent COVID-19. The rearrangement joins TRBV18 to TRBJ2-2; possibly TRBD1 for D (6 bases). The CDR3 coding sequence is TGTGCCAGCTCACCTCGACAGGCCACCGGGGAGCTGTTTTTT. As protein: CASSPRQATGELFF.